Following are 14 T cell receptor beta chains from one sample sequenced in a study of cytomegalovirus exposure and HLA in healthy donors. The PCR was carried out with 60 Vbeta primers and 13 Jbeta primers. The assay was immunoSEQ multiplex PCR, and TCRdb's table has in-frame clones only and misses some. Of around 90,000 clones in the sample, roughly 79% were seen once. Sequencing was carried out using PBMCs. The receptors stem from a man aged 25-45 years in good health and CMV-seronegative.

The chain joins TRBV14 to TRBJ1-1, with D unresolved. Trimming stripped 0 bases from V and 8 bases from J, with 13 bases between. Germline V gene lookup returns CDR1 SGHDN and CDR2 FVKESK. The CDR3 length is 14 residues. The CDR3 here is CASSQDRLSREAFF. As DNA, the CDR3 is TGTGCCAGCAGCCAAGATAGGCTTTCGCGGGAAGCTTTCTTT.

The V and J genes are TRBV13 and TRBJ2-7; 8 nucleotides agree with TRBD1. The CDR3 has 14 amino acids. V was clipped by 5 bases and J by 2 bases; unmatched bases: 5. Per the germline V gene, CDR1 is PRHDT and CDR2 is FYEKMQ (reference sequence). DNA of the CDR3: TGTGCCAGCAGCGAGCGGACAGGGACCTACGAGCAGTACTTC. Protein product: CASSERTGTYEQYF.

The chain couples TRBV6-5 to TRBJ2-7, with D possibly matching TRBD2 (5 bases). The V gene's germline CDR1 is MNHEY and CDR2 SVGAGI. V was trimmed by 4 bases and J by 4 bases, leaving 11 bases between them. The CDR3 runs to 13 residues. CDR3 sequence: CASSLGTGYEQYV. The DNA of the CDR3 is TGTGCCAGCAGTTTAGGTACGGGGTACGAGCAGTACGTC.

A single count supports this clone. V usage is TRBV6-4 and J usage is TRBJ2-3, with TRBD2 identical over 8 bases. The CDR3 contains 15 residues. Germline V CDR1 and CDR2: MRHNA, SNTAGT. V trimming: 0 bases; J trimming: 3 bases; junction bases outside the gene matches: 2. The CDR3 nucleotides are TGTGCCAGCAGTGACTCGCCTAGCGGGACAGATACGCAGTATTTT. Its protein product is CASSDSPSGTDTQYF.

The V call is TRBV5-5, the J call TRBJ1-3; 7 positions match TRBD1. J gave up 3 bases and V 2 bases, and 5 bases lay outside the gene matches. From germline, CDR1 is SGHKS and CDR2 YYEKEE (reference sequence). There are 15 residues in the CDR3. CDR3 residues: CASSFQGGSGNTIYF. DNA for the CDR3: TGTGCCAGCAGCTTTCAGGGGGGCAGTGGAAACACCATATATTTT.

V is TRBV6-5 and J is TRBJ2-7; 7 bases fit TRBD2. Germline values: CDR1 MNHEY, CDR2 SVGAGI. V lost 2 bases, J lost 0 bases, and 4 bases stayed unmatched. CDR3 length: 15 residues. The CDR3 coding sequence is TGTGCCAGCAGTTACGCGGGAGCCGACTCCTACGAGCAGTACGTC. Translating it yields CASSYAGADSYEQYV.

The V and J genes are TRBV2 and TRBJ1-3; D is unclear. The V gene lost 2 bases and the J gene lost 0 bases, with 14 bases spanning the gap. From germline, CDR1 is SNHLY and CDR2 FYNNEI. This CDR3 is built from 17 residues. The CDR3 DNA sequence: TGTGCCAGCAGTGAATTCCGGACTACGTTCTCTGGAAACACCATATATTTT. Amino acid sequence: CASSEFRTTFSGNTIYF. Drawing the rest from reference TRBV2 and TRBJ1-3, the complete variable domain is EPEVTQTPSHQVTQMGQEVILRCVPISNHLYFYWYRQILGQKVEFLVSFYNNEISEKSEIFDDQFSVERPDGSNFTLKIRSTKLEDSAMYFCASSEFRTTFSGNTIYFGEGSWLTVV.

CDR3 coding DNA: TGTGCCAGCAGTTTAGCGGGGGGGGCCACCGGGGAGCTGTTTTTT. Amino acids: CASSLAGGATGELFF. The V and J genes are TRBV2 and TRBJ2-2, with 11 bases fitting TRBD2. Germline V CDR1 and CDR2: SNHLY, FYNNEI. V lost 5 bases to trimming and J lost 4 bases; unmatched junction nucleotides: 3. The CDR3 is made up of 15 amino acids.

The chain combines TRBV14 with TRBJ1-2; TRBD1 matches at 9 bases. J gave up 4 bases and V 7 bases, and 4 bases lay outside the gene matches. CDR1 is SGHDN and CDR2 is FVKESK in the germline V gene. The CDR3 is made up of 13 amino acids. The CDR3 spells CASNTGGGYGYTF. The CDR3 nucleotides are TGTGCCAGCAACACAGGGGGCGGCTATGGCTACACCTTC.

The CDR3 region is CASSLQGSGANVLTF. The CDR3 bases are TGTGCCAGCAGCTTACAGGGCTCTGGGGCCAACGTCCTGACTTTC. V and J are TRBV5-4 and TRBJ2-6; D perhaps matches TRBD1 (6 bases). Germline V gene data show CDR1 as SGHNT and CDR2 as YYREEE (reference sequence). This CDR3 comprises 15 residues. Trimming took 2 bases from V and 0 from J, leaving 6 bases between them.

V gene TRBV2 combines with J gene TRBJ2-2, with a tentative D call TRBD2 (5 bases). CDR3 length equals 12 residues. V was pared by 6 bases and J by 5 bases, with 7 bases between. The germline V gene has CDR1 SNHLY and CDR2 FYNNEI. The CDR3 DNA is TGTGCCAGCAGCCGGAGGACCGGGGAGCTGTTTTTT. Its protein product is CASSRRTGELFF. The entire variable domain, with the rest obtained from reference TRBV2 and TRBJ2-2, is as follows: EPEVTQTPSHQVTQMGQEVILRCVPISNHLYFYWYRQILGQKVEFLVSFYNNEISEKSEIFDDQFSVERPDGSNFTLKIRSTKLEDSAMYFCASSRRTGELFFGEGSRLTVL.

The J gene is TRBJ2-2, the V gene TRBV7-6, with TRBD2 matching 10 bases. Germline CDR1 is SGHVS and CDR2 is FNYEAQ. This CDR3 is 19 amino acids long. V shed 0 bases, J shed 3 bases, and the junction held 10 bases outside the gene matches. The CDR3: CASSLAYLAGVGDTGELFF. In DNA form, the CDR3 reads TGTGCCAGCAGCTTAGCGTACCTAGCGGGAGTAGGAGACACCGGGGAGCTGTTTTTT.

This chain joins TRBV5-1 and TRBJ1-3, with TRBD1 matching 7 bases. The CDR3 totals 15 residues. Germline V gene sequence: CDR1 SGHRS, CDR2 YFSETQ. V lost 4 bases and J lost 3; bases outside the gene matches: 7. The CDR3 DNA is TGCGCCAGCAGCCTGACAGGGATTTTTGGAAACACCATATATTTT. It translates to CASSLTGIFGNTIYF.

This chain's CDR3 is CASSPQVSETQYF. The DNA for the CDR3 is TGTGCCAGCAGCCCACAGGTCTCGGAGACCCAGTACTTC. The genes are TRBV7-3 and TRBJ2-5; D perhaps matches TRBD1 (5 bases). The CDR3 totals 13 residues. Germline CDR1 reads SGHTA; CDR2 reads FQGTGA. Trimming took off 5 bases at V and 5 bases at J, with 12 bases between the two ends.